One and the same sample provided the 9 T cell receptor beta chains below, sequenced in a study of CD8 T cells in Susac syndrome. Random hexamers were used to reverse transcribe an amount of about 0.45 to 1 ug RNA. One entry per CDR3 protein, called by TCRdb with MiXCR from the immunoSEQ multiplex PCR reads. The sample carries about 400,000 distinct CDR3 sequences, around 85% recorded once. The material sequenced was CD8+ T cells from PBMCs. The receptors shown here come from a human donor with multiple sclerosis.

The chain couples TRBV20-1 to TRBJ2-1; TRBD2 is a possible D gene (6 bases). The CDR3 is 14 amino acids. The germline V and J ends were trimmed by 3 bases and 4 bases, with 13 bases remaining between them. Germline V CDR1 and CDR2: DFQATT, SNEGSKA (reference sequence). CDR3 DNA: TGCAGTGCTAGGTCCCTAGCGAAGTACAATGAGCAGTTCTTC. This codes for CSARSLAKYNEQFF.

V and J are TRBV30 and TRBJ2-4; no firm D call. The germline V gene encodes CDR1 GTSNPN and CDR2 SVGIG (reference sequence). With 2 bases removed from V and 6 bases from J, the gap between germline ends came to 11 bases. This CDR3 is 13 amino acids long. The CDR3 DNA follows: TGTGCCTGGAGTCAGGACGATATAAACATTCAGTACTTC. Its translation: CAWSQDDINIQYF.

V and J are TRBV5-4 and TRBJ1-1; 7 bases map to TRBD1. CDR1 and CDR2 from the germline V gene are SGHNT and YYREEE (reference sequence). V lost 5 bases and J lost 0; bases outside the gene matches: 10. The CDR3 sequence is 16 residues long. Here the CDR3 DNA reads TGTGCCAGCAGTCTGACAGGGATTGGGGTGAACACTGAAGCTTTCTTT. Encoded protein: CASSLTGIGVNTEAFF.

The chain links TRBV12-3 or TRBV12-4 to TRBJ1-1; D unclear. V was cut by 7 bases and J by 0 bases, with 12 bases left in between. The CDR3 totals 14 residues. The CDR3 DNA reads as TGTGCCAGCACTCTCTGGACGGTGAACACTGAAGCTTTCTTT. Amino acid sequence: CASTLWTVNTEAFF.

The chain joins TRBV27 to TRBJ2-3; D is possibly TRBD2 (6 bases). Trimming shortened V by 2 bases and J by 1 base, and 10 bases separated the two germline ends. From germline, CDR1 is MNHEY and CDR2 SMNVEV (reference sequence). This CDR3 has 15 residues. CDR3 amino acids: CASSLIQRGTDTQYF. For the CDR3, the DNA is TGTGCCAGCAGTTTAATCCAGCGGGGCACAGATACGCAGTATTTT.

V and J are TRBV5-1 and TRBJ2-7; no reliable D call. The germline V and J ends were trimmed by 0 bases and 2 bases, with 9 bases remaining between them. Germline V gene lookup returns CDR1 SGHRS and CDR2 YFSETQ. This CDR3 is built from 14 residues. As DNA, the CDR3 is TGCGCCAGCAGCTTGGTTCCAGAAACCTACGAGCAGTACTTC. The encoded protein is CASSLVPETYEQYF.

The rearrangement joins TRBV20-1 to TRBJ2-1; D call uncertain. Trimming left V 0 bases short and J 9 bases short, with 18 bases between. The CDR3 contains 15 residues. CDR1 and CDR2 from the germline V gene are DFQATT and SNEGSKA (reference sequence). The CDR3 DNA follows: TGCAGTGCTAGAGACTACCAAGGGATTGAAGGTGAGCAGTTCTTC. Translating gives CSARDYQGIEGEQFF.

V and J are TRBV27 and TRBJ1-1; TRBD1 aligns across 7 bases. The germline gives CDR1 MNHEY, CDR2 SMNVEV (reference sequence). With 7 bases clipped from V and 2 bases from J, the junction kept 4 bases outside the gene matches. The CDR3 is made up of 13 amino acids. CDR3 DNA: TGTGCCAGCAAATCAGGGGGAAACACTGAAGCTTTCTTT. Protein: CASKSGGNTEAFF.

The chain uses TRBV7-6 and TRBJ2-1; D tentatively fits TRBD1 or TRBD2 (7 bases each). This CDR3 spans 16 amino acids. Germline V gene data show CDR1 as SGHVS and CDR2 as FNYEAQ. V was clipped by 6 bases and J by 7 bases, with 22 bases between them. The CDR3 DNA follows: TGTGCCAGCAGTCCCGGGCCCCAGGGGGGGCGGAATGAGCAGTTCTTC. It yields the protein CASSPGPQGGRNEQFF.